This is a list of T cell receptor beta chains from one sample in a study of chemoradiotherapy in HPV16-positive cancers. This table comes from immunoSEQ multiplex PCR, and its TCRdb copy is limited to in-frame clones, with some not included. The table has 7,500 to 8,000 clones, around 78% seen once. This sample was obtained from a patient who underwent chemoradiotherapy. Receptor source: a human donor with HPV-associated anogenital cancer. CDR3s leave out the opening cysteine and the closing phenylalanine or tryptophan. A D gene is named only where the DNA matches it firmly.

TRBD2	TRBV9	TRBJ2-5	11	ASSTLAEETQY
-	TRBV14	TRBJ1-6	11	ASSQVTDSPLH
-	TRBV11-2	TRBJ2-3	12	ASSFRLGGDTQY
-	TRBV28	TRBJ2-2	12	ASSSSGDTGELF
TRBD1	TRBV14	TRBJ2-3	11	ASSWGQSDTQY
-	TRBV21-1	TRBJ2-1	12	ATLSESSYNEQF
-	TRBV7-9	TRBJ2-2	15	ASSLLRRVANTGELF
-	TRBV30	TRBJ1-2	9	AWGTRSGYT
-	TRBV5-1	TRBJ1-1	12	ASSPKTWSTEAF
-	TRBV18	TRBJ1-1	13	ASSPLPGVNTEAF
TRBD1	TRBV7-2	TRBJ2-7	13	ASSLDRGYSYEQY
TRBD1	TRBV4-1	TRBJ2-7	17	ASSQKQPTGTGSPYEQY
-	TRBV9	TRBJ2-2	12	ASSVFGDTGELF
TRBD1	TRBV30	TRBJ1-6	12	AWSGTGWGSPLH
-	TRBV5-1	TRBJ2-5	12	ASSFASRQETQY
TRBD1	TRBV7-2	TRBJ1-1	14	ASRYGQGRVNTEAF
TRBD1	TRBV29-1	TRBJ2-7	12	SVEGQTGGYEQY
-	TRBV7-2	TRBJ2-1	12	ASSLGPLALEQF
TRBD2	TRBV9	TRBJ2-2	17	ASSWGEGPGFTNTGELF
-	TRBV6-4	TRBJ1-1	11	ASSGIQGGEAF
TRBD2	TRBV6-5	TRBJ2-4	13	ASKERGGLGNIQY
-	TRBV27	TRBJ1-1	12	ASNKGNGNTEAF
-	TRBV2	TRBJ2-7	12	ASIYGEASGEQY
-	TRBV29-1	TRBJ2-5	9	SGRLGSAQY
-	TRBV4-1	TRBJ2-7	11	ASSQDRASWQY
-	TRBV7-9	TRBJ2-1	12	ASSTGGTIGEQF
-	TRBV23-1	TRBJ2-5	14	ATPWPGSGSQETQY
-	TRBV7-9	TRBJ1-2	14	ASSLGSKGNNYGYT
-	TRBV13	TRBJ2-7	12	ASRPFRPGSEQY
-	TRBV7-2	TRBJ2-7	15	ASSPGRATPSGYEQY
-	TRBV19	TRBJ2-6	12	ASSALSGANVLT
TRBD2	TRBV5-5	TRBJ2-1	13	ASSFVSGRYNEQF
TRBD2	TRBV6-6	TRBJ2-1	13	ASRLLAGDYNEQF
TRBD1	TRBV5-5	TRBJ2-6	15	ASSDYRGRTGANVLT
-	TRBV7-9	TRBJ2-5	11	ASSLGYSETQY
-	TRBV13	TRBJ1-1	13	ASSLELQWHTEAF
TRBD2	TRBV6-5	TRBJ2-2	14	ASSYLAGGPTGELF
-	TRBV5-4	TRBJ2-3	12	ASSSGQWPDTQY
-	TRBV5-1	TRBJ2-7	12	ASSLKGPSHEQY
TRBD1	TRBV6-5	TRBJ2-2	13	ASSYHQGDTGELF
-	TRBV4-2	TRBJ2-2	13	ASSQEGSVTGELF
TRBD1	TRBV7-2	TRBJ1-1	12	ASSRGQGVTEAF
-	TRBV4-1	TRBJ2-3	12	ASSRSGVTDTQY
TRBD1	TRBV9	TRBJ2-1	13	ASSVVGQGINEQF
TRBD2	TRBV7-8	TRBJ2-4	15	ASSLGLAGGVGNIQY
-	TRBV18	TRBJ1-1	11	ASSPQIDSEAF
TRBD1	TRBV7-8	TRBJ1-1	13	ASSLAGTGDTEAF